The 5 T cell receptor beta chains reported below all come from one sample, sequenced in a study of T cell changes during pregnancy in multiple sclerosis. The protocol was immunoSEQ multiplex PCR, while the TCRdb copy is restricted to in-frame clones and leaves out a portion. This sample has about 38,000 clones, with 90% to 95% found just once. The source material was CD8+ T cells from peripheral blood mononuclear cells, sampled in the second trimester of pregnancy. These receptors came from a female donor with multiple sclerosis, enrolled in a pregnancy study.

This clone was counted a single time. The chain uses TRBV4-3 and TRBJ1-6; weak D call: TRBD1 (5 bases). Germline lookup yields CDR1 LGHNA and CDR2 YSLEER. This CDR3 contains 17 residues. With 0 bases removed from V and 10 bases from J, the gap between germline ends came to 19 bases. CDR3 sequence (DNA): TGCGCCAGCAGCCAAGATACATCGGGGGGATTGGGGTCACCCCTCCACTTT. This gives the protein CASSQDTSGGLGSPLHF.

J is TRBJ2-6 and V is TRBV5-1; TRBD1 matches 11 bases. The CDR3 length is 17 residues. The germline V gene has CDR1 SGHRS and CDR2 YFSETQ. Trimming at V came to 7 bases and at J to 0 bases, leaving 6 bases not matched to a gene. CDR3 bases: TGCGCCAGCGGGGCCGGGACAGGGGGCTCTGGGGCCAACGTCCTGACTTTC. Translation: CASGAGTGGSGANVLTF.

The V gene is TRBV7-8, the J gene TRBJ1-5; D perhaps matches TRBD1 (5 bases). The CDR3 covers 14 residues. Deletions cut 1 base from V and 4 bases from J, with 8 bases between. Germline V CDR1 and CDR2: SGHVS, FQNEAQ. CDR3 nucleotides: TGTGCCAGCAGCTTAGGAAGGGGTAATCAGCCCCAGCATTTT. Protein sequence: CASSLGRGNQPQHF.

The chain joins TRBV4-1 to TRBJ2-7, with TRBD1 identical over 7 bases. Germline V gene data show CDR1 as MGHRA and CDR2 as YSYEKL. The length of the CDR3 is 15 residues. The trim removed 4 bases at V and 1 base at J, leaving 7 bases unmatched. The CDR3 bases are TGCGCCAGCAGCCCCCCGGACAGGTTATCCTACGAGCAGTACTTC. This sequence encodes CASSPPDRLSYEQYF.

CDR3 nucleotide sequence: TGCAGCGTTGAGACAGTGGTAAACACTGAAGCTTTCTTT. It specifies CSVETVVNTEAFF. The chain joins TRBV29-1 to TRBJ1-1; a possible D gene is TRBD1 (5 bases). This CDR3 has 13 residues. Between the trimmed V and J ends, which lost 3 bases and 2 bases, there was a span of 10 bases. Germline lookup yields CDR1 SQVTM and CDR2 ANQGSEA.